Each of the 28 T cell receptor beta chains below was sequenced from the same sample in a study of shared clonotypes between healthy human individuals. TCRdb keeps only in-frame clones here, not all; method: immunoSEQ multiplex PCR. The repertoire holds around 700,000 clones, with 60% to 80% as singletons. Sequenced input: memory CD4+ T cells sorted from blood. The subset was: CD45RA-negative fraction. Every receptor here comes from a woman in her 30s in good health.

The chain employs TRBV6-5 and TRBJ1-1; D perhaps matches TRBD1 (6 bases). The germline CDR1 and CDR2 sequences are MNHEY and SVGAGI. V dropped 0 bases and J dropped 3 bases, with 8 bases sitting between them. CDR3 length equals 14 residues. The CDR3 reads CASSYSHRDTEAFF. The CDR3, as DNA: TGTGCCAGCAGTTACTCCCACAGGGACACTGAAGCTTTCTTT.

In this sample, this clone turned up once. This chain links TRBV29-1 with TRBJ1-1; no definite D call. V dropped 4 bases and J dropped 0 bases, with 9 bases sitting between them. This CDR3 has 13 amino acids. The germline V gene has CDR1 SQVTM and CDR2 ANQGSEA. The chain's CDR3 is CSVVSQVNTEAFF. In nucleotides, the CDR3 is TGCAGCGTTGTCAGTCAGGTGAACACTGAAGCTTTCTTT.

This chain uses TRBV5-1 with TRBJ1-2, with TRBD1 as a possible D gene (5 bases). CDR3 length equals 15 residues. Germline V gene sequence: CDR1 SGHRS, CDR2 YFSETQ. V was shortened by 0 bases and J by 4 bases, with 13 bases between the two germline ends. Written as DNA, the CDR3 is TGCGCCAGCAGCTTGGCTCTATCGGGGGTCTATGGCTACACCTTC. It is translated as CASSLALSGVYGYTF.

The rearrangement links TRBV10-1 to TRBJ2-1; tentatively, D is TRBD1 (6 bases). This CDR3 has 12 amino acids. V lost 2 bases and J lost 8, with 7 bases in between. Germline CDR1 and CDR2: WNHNN and SYGVQD (reference sequence). The CDR3 is CASSEQGYEQFF. CDR3 nucleotide sequence: TGCGCCAGCAGTGAGCAGGGGTATGAGCAGTTCTTC.

This clone was seen a few times. The rearrangement joins TRBV7-2 to TRBJ2-3; D is perhaps TRBD2 (5 bases). Germline V gene sequence: CDR1 SGHTA, CDR2 FQGNSA. The CDR3 consists of 16 residues. Trimming cost V 0 bases and J 4 bases, with 14 bases left between them. The CDR3 loop reads CASSLAHLATPDTQYF. DNA for the CDR3: TGTGCCAGCAGCTTAGCGCACCTAGCTACCCCAGATACGCAGTATTTT. The variable domain in full, with the rest retrieved from reference TRBV7-2 and TRBJ2-3, is GAGVSQSPSNKVTEKGKDVELRCDPISGHTALYWYRQSLGQGLEFLIYFQGNSAPDKSGLPSDRFSAERTGGSVSTLTIQRTQQEDSAVYLCASSLAHLATPDTQYFGPGTRLTVL.

The chain combines TRBV5-6 with TRBJ2-7; unclear D gene. CDR3 length equals 14 residues. CDR1 and CDR2 from the germline V gene are SGHDT and YYEEEE. The V end lost 1 base, the J end lost 3 bases, and 11 bases lay between the germline ends. CDR3 in amino acids: CASSLFPPDYEQYF. Here the CDR3 DNA reads TGTGCCAGCAGCTTGTTTCCACCGGACTACGAGCAGTACTTC.

The V call is TRBV29-1, the J call TRBJ2-3; D is uncertain. CDR3 size: 14 residues. Germline loops: CDR1 SQVTM, CDR2 ANQGSEA. V was shortened by 4 bases and J by 0 bases, with 11 bases between the two germline ends. The CDR3 bases are TGCAGCGTTGGGACGATGTCCAGCACAGATACGCAGTATTTT. Encoded protein: CSVGTMSSTDTQYF.

With respect to this clone: A far larger clone differs by one base, so this is likely a read error. Other DNA sequences in the same sample also yield this CDR3. This chain uses TRBV19 with TRBJ2-6; the D call may be TRBD1 or TRBD2 (5 bases each). From germline, CDR1 is LNHDA and CDR2 SQIVND (reference sequence). The CDR3 has 17 residues. The CDR3 spells CASSIRGDSSGANVLTF. The CDR3 coding sequence is TGTGCCAGTAGTATAAGGGGAGATAGCTCTGGGGCCAACGTCCTGACTTTT.

This clone showed up many times. The genes are TRBV28 and TRBJ1-2, with D unclear. V dropped 6 bases and J dropped 5 bases, with 13 bases sitting between them. Germline-derived CDR1 and CDR2 are MDHEN and SYDVKM. CDR3 length equals 13 residues. The CDR3 coding sequence is TGTGCCAGCAGCTCTAATCGGGCTTATGGCTACACCTTC. Its translation is CASSSNRAYGYTF.

The chain recombines TRBV28 with TRBJ1-4; no definite D call. This CDR3 has 15 residues. Per germline, CDR1 MDHEN and CDR2 SYDVKM. The V end lost 5 bases, the J end lost 7 bases, and 17 bases lay between the germline ends. DNA of the CDR3: TGTGCCAGCAGTCCCCGAGGTTCCTCAGGTGAAAAACTGTTTTTT. Encoded protein: CASSPRGSSGEKLFF.

The chain carries TRBV15 and TRBJ2-7; TRBD1 matches at 11 bases. Germline lookup yields CDR1 LNHNV and CDR2 YYDKDF (reference sequence). This CDR3 is built from 16 residues. Losses at the gene ends were 0 bases for V and 3 bases for J; bases not matched to a gene: 4. CDR3 residues: CATSRDKGTGGYEQYF. The CDR3 DNA reads TGTGCCACCAGCAGAGATAAAGGGACAGGGGGCTACGAGCAGTACTTC.

The chain uses TRBV15 and TRBJ2-7; D is undetermined. CDR3 length: 13 amino acids. Germline loops: CDR1 LNHNV, CDR2 YYDKDF (reference sequence). The germline V and J ends were trimmed by 3 bases and 3 bases, with 9 bases remaining between them. CDR3 coding DNA: TGTGCCACCAGCAGGGAGCGTGGCTACGAGCAGTACTTC. It translates to CATSRERGYEQYF. Variable domain in full (rest from reference TRBV15 and TRBJ2-7): DAMVIQNPRYQVTQFGKPVTLSCSQTLNHNVMYWYQQKSSQAPKLLFHYYDKDFNNEADTPDNFQSRRPNTSFCFLDIRSPGLGDTAMYLCATSRERGYEQYFGPGTRLTVT.

This rearrangement joins TRBV11-3 to TRBJ2-1; D is perhaps TRBD1 (6 bases). The CDR3 spans 16 residues. The V end was cut by 2 bases, the J end by 7 bases, with 18 bases between. Germline V gene data show CDR1 as SGHNT and CDR2 as YENEEA. Written as DNA, the CDR3 is TGTGCCAGCAGCTTACAAAATGAGGGGGTCGGGAATGAGCAGTTCTTC. Protein product: CASSLQNEGVGNEQFF.

The chain employs TRBV9 and TRBJ2-2; D gene uncertain. The germline gives CDR1 SGDLS, CDR2 YYNGEE. V lost 4 bases to trimming and J lost 5 bases, with 12 bases between them. The CDR3 has 14 amino acids. CDR3: CASSPNSETGELFF. The CDR3 coding sequence is TGTGCCAGCAGCCCGAACTCGGAGACCGGGGAGCTGTTTTTT.

The J gene is TRBJ2-7, the V gene TRBV18; 13 bases fit TRBD2. The CDR3 totals 16 residues. With V trimmed by 3 bases and J by 3 bases, 5 bases remained unmatched. Germline V CDR1 and CDR2: KGHSH, LQKENI. This chain's CDR3 is CASSPRRTSGSYEQYF. In nucleotides, the CDR3 is TGTGCCAGCTCACCGCGGAGGACTAGCGGGAGCTACGAGCAGTACTTC.

This clone was picked up many times. The rearrangement links TRBV5-1 to TRBJ1-2, with 11 bases matching TRBD1. The CDR3 totals 17 residues. Trimming at V came to 0 bases and at J to 2 bases, leaving 6 bases not matched to a gene. CDR1 SGHRS and CDR2 YFSETQ come from the germline V gene. The CDR3 protein is CASSLGDGTGGNYGYTF. The CDR3 DNA sequence: TGCGCCAGCAGCTTGGGTGACGGGACAGGGGGAAACTATGGCTACACCTTC. The complete variable domain, with remaining parts taken from reference TRBV5-1 and TRBJ1-2, reads KAGVTQTPRYLIKTRGQQVTLSCSPISGHRSVSWYQQTPGQGLQFLFEYFSETQRNKGNFPGRFSGRQFSNSRSEMNVSTLELGDSALYLCASSLGDGTGGNYGYTFGSGTRLTVV.

This clone was recorded a few times. This rearrangement joins TRBV27 to TRBJ2-7, with TRBD2 matching over 7 bases. Germline assignment: CDR1 MNHEY and CDR2 SMNVEV (reference sequence). This CDR3 is built from 15 residues. The V gene end was trimmed by 3 bases and the J gene end by 2 bases; junction bases not matched to a gene: 7. As DNA, the CDR3 is TGTGCCAGCAGTTTCGTAGCGGGCCGCACCTACGAGCAGTACTTC. Translation gives CASSFVAGRTYEQYF.

This sequence joins TRBV11-1 and TRBJ2-1; no firm D call. Trimming pared 5 bases from V and 7 bases from J, leaving 12 bases between. Germline lookup yields CDR1 SGHAT and CDR2 FQDESV (reference sequence). The CDR3 contains 13 residues. CDR3 protein: CASSPLWTNEQFF. CDR3 coding DNA: TGTGCCAGCAGCCCCCTTTGGACGAATGAGCAGTTCTTC. The complete variable domain, with remaining parts taken from reference TRBV11-1 and TRBJ2-1, reads EAEVAQSPRYKITEKSQAVAFWCDPISGHATLYWYRQILGQGPELLVQFQDESVVDDSQLPKDRFSAERLKGVDSTLKIQPAELGDSAMYLCASSPLWTNEQFFGPGTRLTVL.

The chain is built from TRBV28 and TRBJ1-1; D is unclear. In germline, CDR1 is MDHEN, CDR2 SYDVKM. The V and J ends lost 7 bases and 6 bases respectively, with 18 bases between them. The CDR3 consists of 14 residues. The CDR3 here is CASTLGNLSPEAFF. The DNA for the CDR3 is TGTGCCAGCACCCTCGGGAATTTATCGCCTGAAGCTTTCTTT.

The rearrangement links TRBV19 to TRBJ1-2, with TRBD1 matching 9 bases. The CDR3 extends over 14 amino acids. Trimming at V came to 7 bases and at J to 4 bases, leaving 7 bases not matched to a gene. The germline gives CDR1 LNHDA, CDR2 SQIVND (reference sequence). The chain's CDR3 is CASTMGQGGYGYTF. The CDR3 DNA sequence: TGTGCCAGTACTATGGGACAGGGAGGCTATGGCTACACCTTC.

This clone has a single count. This same CDR3 is encoded by further DNA sequences in the sample. The rearrangement joins TRBV5-4 to TRBJ1-4; TRBD1 matches 8 bases. Per the germline V gene, CDR1 is SGHNT and CDR2 is YYREEE (reference sequence). After removal of 0 bases from V and 5 bases from J, the junction contained 0 bases not matched to a gene. The CDR3 spans 14 residues. CDR3 loop: CASSLGQGNEKLFF. The CDR3 region has the DNA TGTGCCAGCAGCTTGGGACAGGGGAATGAAAAACTGTTTTTT. The entire variable domain, with the rest obtained from reference TRBV5-4 and TRBJ1-4, is as follows: ETGVTQSPTHLIKTRGQQVTLRCSSQSGHNTVSWYQQALGQGPQFIFQYYREEENGRGNFPPRFSGLQFPNYSSELNVNALELDDSALYLCASSLGQGNEKLFFGSGTQLSVL.

The chain couples TRBV9 to TRBJ2-7; TRBD1 aligns across 8 bases. Germline V lookup: CDR1 SGDLS, CDR2 YYNGEE. The CDR3 is 13 amino acids. Unmatched junction bases numbered 3, after V lost 4 bases and J lost 3 bases. CDR3 residues: CASSRTGSYEQYF. The CDR3 DNA follows: TGTGCCAGCAGCCGGACAGGGAGCTACGAGCAGTACTTC.

This clone occurred once. CDR3 nucleotide sequence: TGCGCCAGCAGCCTGGGACGGGTAGGGATATCAACTAATGAAAAACTGTTTTTT. Encoded protein: CASSLGRVGISTNEKLFF. The V call is TRBV5-1, the J call TRBJ1-4; TRBD1 is a possible D gene (5 bases). Trimming cost V 4 bases and J 0 bases, with 19 bases left between them. The length of the CDR3 is 18 residues. Germline assignment: CDR1 SGHRS and CDR2 YFSETQ.

V and J are TRBV7-9 and TRBJ2-7; D may be TRBD1 (5 bases). Germline CDR1 and CDR2: SEHNR and FQNEAQ (reference sequence). The CDR3 is 15 residues long. V was shortened by 2 bases and J by 2 bases, with 13 bases between the two germline ends. CDR3 sequence reads: CASSLTRQGAYEQYF. In nucleotides, the CDR3 is TGTGCCAGCAGCTTAACTCGCCAGGGTGCCTACGAGCAGTACTTC.

The chain recombines TRBV2 with TRBJ2-6; 9 nucleotides match TRBD1. The CDR3 runs to 18 residues. V lost 5 bases and J lost 0; bases outside the gene matches: 8. CDR1 and CDR2 from the germline V gene are SNHLY and FYNNEI. CDR3 loop: CASSQTGTGFSGANVLTF. CDR3 nucleotides: TGTGCCAGCAGTCAGACCGGGACAGGGTTCTCTGGGGCCAACGTCCTGACTTTC. Full variable domain (outside the CDR3, taken from reference TRBV2 and TRBJ2-6): EPEVTQTPSHQVTQMGQEVILRCVPISNHLYFYWYRQILGQKVEFLVSFYNNEISEKSEIFDDQFSVERPDGSNFTLKIRSTKLEDSAMYFCASSQTGTGFSGANVLTFGAGSRLTVL.

The rearrangement links TRBV18 to TRBJ2-4, with D tentatively TRBD1 or TRBD2 (6 bases each). Trimming removed 3 bases at V and 2 bases at J, with 14 bases between. The CDR3 totals 16 residues. Germline loops: CDR1 KGHSH, CDR2 LQKENI. The CDR3 here is CASSPRRGTTKNIQYF. Here the CDR3 DNA reads TGTGCCAGCTCACCCCGGAGGGGGACGACCAAAAACATTCAGTACTTC.

The CDR3: CAISEGIPDTQYF. Here the CDR3 DNA reads TGTGCCATCAGTGAGGGTATCCCAGATACGCAGTATTTT. This chain links TRBV10-3 with TRBJ2-3; D gene unclear. V was pared by 2 bases and J by 4 bases, with 7 bases between. Germline loops: CDR1 ENHRY, CDR2 SYGVKD. This CDR3 contains 13 residues.

The gene calls are TRBV7-6 and TRBJ2-1; 7 positions agree with TRBD2. Trimming took 1 base from V and 7 from J; bases not matched to a gene: 10. This CDR3 spans 16 amino acids. Germline CDR1 SGHVS, CDR2 FNYEAQ. The CDR3 reads CASSLVLGGGRNEQFF. CDR3 nucleotide sequence: TGTGCCAGCAGCTTAGTATTGGGGGGAGGGCGGAATGAGCAGTTCTTC.